A single sample gave rise to the 27 T cell receptor beta chains below, sequenced in a study of persistence of HIV-infected CD4 T cells. The libraries were made with immunoSEQ version 4 in survey mode. Profiling relied on immunoSEQ multiplex PCR, and the TCRdb table lists in-frame clones only, not all of them. The top ten hold about 1.8% of the sample, which has tens of thousands of clones, about 77% seen once. Overlapping HIV-1 Gag 15-mer peptides at 0.8 to 1 ug per peptide per mL were used. Memory cells lacking CD40L and CD69 with high CD45RO were sorted. What these receptors recognize is not known. This specimen consisted of CD4+ T cells sorted from PBMCs after roughly 18-hour stimulation, obtained from a patient who received antiretroviral therapy. Source of these receptors: an adult man with HIV who was CMV-seropositive.

The CDR3: CASSIDPLGREQFF. CDR3 DNA sequence: TGTGCCAGTAGTATAGACCCCCTCGGGCGTGAGCAGTTCTTC. The V call is TRBV19, the J call TRBJ2-1; D is uncertain. The germline V and J ends were trimmed by 0 bases and 9 bases, with 12 bases remaining between them. There are 14 residues in the CDR3. In germline, CDR1 is LNHDA, CDR2 SQIVND (reference sequence).

This clone came up a few times. The chain combines TRBV15 with TRBJ1-6; 12 nucleotides agree with TRBD1. In germline, CDR1 is LNHNV, CDR2 YYDKDF (reference sequence). With 5 bases clipped from V and 7 bases from J, the junction kept 15 bases outside the gene matches. The CDR3 contains 19 residues. CDR3 DNA: TGTGCCACCAGCCCGGTGGGGGGGACAGGGGGCCGACGAAATTCACCCCTCCACTTT. It translates to CATSPVGGTGGRRNSPLHF.

This rearrangement joins TRBV24-1 to TRBJ2-3; the D is unclear. The CDR3 spans 12 residues. The V and J ends lost 7 bases and 1 base respectively, with 5 bases between them. Germline values: CDR1 KGHDR, CDR2 SFDVKD. CDR3 region: CATSQGTDTQYF. CDR3 DNA sequence: TGTGCCACCAGCCAGGGCACAGATACGCAGTATTTT.

The chain is built from TRBV6-5 and TRBJ2-7; the match to TRBD2 covers 14 bases. Losses at the gene ends were 8 bases for V and 7 bases for J; bases not matched to a gene: 10. Germline CDR1 MNHEY, CDR2 SVGAGI. CDR3 length equals 15 residues. The CDR3 is CASARTSGGSLEQYF. In DNA form, the CDR3 reads TGTGCCAGCGCCCGGACTAGCGGGGGGTCTTTGGAGCAGTACTTC.

The chain links TRBV9 to TRBJ2-2; no clear D gene. The CDR3 loop spans 13 amino acids. The germline gives CDR1 SGDLS, CDR2 YYNGEE. V shed 5 bases and J shed 3 bases, with 8 bases lying between them. DNA of the CDR3: TGTGCCAGCAGTTCCTATTACACCGGGGAGCTGTTTTTT. Translation: CASSSYYTGELFF.

This clone appeared a single time. V gene TRBV7-6 combines with J gene TRBJ1-3; 10 bases align to TRBD1. This CDR3 contains 17 residues. The ends lost 5 bases at V and 2 bases at J; junction bases unmatched: 9. In germline, CDR1 is SGHVS, CDR2 FNYEAQ. The CDR3 DNA sequence: TGTGCCAGCAGCCGACTTAGACAGGGGGCGACTGGAAACACCATATATTTT. Protein sequence: CASSRLRQGATGNTIYF.

This chain joins TRBV11-2 and TRBJ2-2; 8 nucleotides agree with TRBD1. This CDR3 has 14 amino acids. Trimming at V came to 5 bases and at J to 5 bases, leaving 4 bases not matched to a gene. Germline V gene sequence: CDR1 SGHAT, CDR2 FQNNGV. CDR3 loop: CASSIRQGTGELFF. In DNA, the CDR3 is TGTGCCAGCAGCATTAGACAGGGGACCGGGGAGCTGTTTTTT.

The CDR3 is CASFPGTVGNTIYF. The CDR3 DNA is TGTGCCAGCTTCCCTGGGACGGTAGGAAACACCATATATTTT. The chain combines TRBV28 with TRBJ1-3, with D possibly being TRBD1 (5 bases). The V end lost 8 bases, the J end lost 4 bases, and 15 bases lay between the germline ends. Germline V CDR1 and CDR2: MDHEN, SYDVKM. The CDR3 is 14 amino acids.

CDR3 region: CASSSAGTGTYEQYF. The CDR3 DNA sequence: TGTGCCAGTAGTTCTGCCGGGACAGGGACCTACGAGCAGTACTTC. V usage is TRBV19 and J usage is TRBJ2-7, with 9 bases that match TRBD1. This CDR3 has 15 amino acids. Looked up from germline, CDR1 is LNHDA and CDR2 is SQIVND (reference sequence). Losses at the gene ends were 5 bases for V and 2 bases for J; bases not matched to a gene: 7.

This clone has just one count. The rearrangement joins TRBV28 to TRBJ2-7, with D possibly being TRBD1 (5 bases). Trimming removed 4 bases from V and 6 bases from J, with 10 bases in between. The CDR3 loop spans 12 amino acids. Germline values: CDR1 MDHEN, CDR2 SYDVKM. The CDR3, as DNA: TGTGCCAGCAGTTCGACAGTAACCGAGCAGTACTTC. Amino acid sequence: CASSSTVTEQYF.

This clone occurred a few times. The V and J genes are TRBV5-1 and TRBJ1-2, with D unresolved. The CDR3 has 13 amino acids. From germline, CDR1 is SGHRS and CDR2 YFSETQ. V was trimmed by 2 bases and J by 3 bases, leaving 8 bases between them. CDR3 bases: TGCGCCAGCAGCTTAGAAAGAGACTATGGCTACACCTTC. Protein product: CASSLERDYGYTF.

Comment on this clone: Other DNA sequences within the sample encode an identical CDR3. This rearrangement joins TRBV11-3 to TRBJ1-1; 8 nucleotides line up with TRBD1. In germline, CDR1 is SGHNT, CDR2 YENEEA. The CDR3 is 13 amino acids. The junction had 5 bases not matched to a gene; V was cut back by 6 bases and J by 5 bases. This CDR3 reads CASRGQGGTEAFF. The CDR3 coding sequence is TGTGCCAGCAGAGGACAGGGAGGAACTGAAGCTTTCTTT. Complete variable domain (other parts from reference TRBV11-3 and TRBJ1-1): EAGVVQSPRYKIIEKKQPVAFWCNPISGHNTLYWYLQNLGQGPELLIRYENEEAVDDSQLPKDRFSAERLKGVDSTLKIQPAELGDSAVYLCASRGQGGTEAFFGQGTRLTVV.

The chain links TRBV25-1 to TRBJ2-1; no clear D gene. Germline V gives CDR1 MGHDK, CDR2 SYGVNS. Between the trimmed V and J ends, which lost 5 bases and 9 bases, there was a span of 17 bases. This CDR3 region has 14 residues. CDR3 DNA sequence: TGTGCCAGCAGTCCCTTCGAACAGTCGGGTGAGCAGTTCTTC. Translating gives CASSPFEQSGEQFF.

The chain's CDR3 is CASSLEGQGSSSPLHF. The CDR3 DNA is TGTGCCAGCAGCTTAGAGGGACAGGGTAGCTCTTCACCCCTCCACTTT. The chain has TRBV7-8 and TRBJ1-6; TRBD1 aligns across 9 bases. CDR1 SGHVS and CDR2 FQNEAQ come from the germline V gene. The trim removed 1 base at V and 9 bases at J, leaving 7 bases unmatched. This CDR3 region has 16 residues.

The rearrangement uses TRBV7-9 and TRBJ1-1, with D uncertain. V gave up 5 bases and J gave up 4 bases, with 11 bases separating them. CDR3 size: 13 residues. Germline-derived CDR1 and CDR2 are SEHNR and FQNEAQ (reference sequence). In DNA form, the CDR3 reads TGTGCCAGCAGCCGGGATGGAAGCACTGAAGCTTTCTTT. Its translation: CASSRDGSTEAFF.

The chain employs TRBV7-9 and TRBJ2-2, with D possibly matching TRBD2 (7 bases). Germline CDR1 and CDR2: SEHNR and FQNEAQ (reference sequence). The ends were cut back, 2 bases at V and 4 bases at J, with 14 bases in the middle. The CDR3 loop spans 16 amino acids. The CDR3 nucleotides are TGTGCCAGCAGCTTACTGGGGGGGCGTACCACCGGGGAGCTGTTTTTT. Protein sequence: CASSLLGGRTTGELFF.

The chain couples TRBV5-1 to TRBJ2-2; the match to TRBD2 covers 8 bases. The germline CDR1 and CDR2 sequences are SGHRS and YFSETQ. After removal of 4 bases from V and 1 base from J, the junction contained 3 bases not matched to a gene. This CDR3 comprises 15 residues. DNA for the CDR3: TGCGCCAGCAGCCGCGCGGGGGGGAACACCGGGGAGCTGTTTTTT. Its translation is CASSRAGGNTGELFF.

The rearrangement links TRBV6-5 to TRBJ1-4; no reliable D call. V was trimmed by 0 bases and J by 8 bases, leaving 10 bases between them. The CDR3 runs to 14 residues. The V gene's germline CDR1 is MNHEY and CDR2 SVGAGI. DNA of the CDR3: TGTGCCAGCAGTTACTCAAGCAGTATCGAAAAACTGTTTTTT. It codes for CASSYSSSIEKLFF.

The table lists this clone with a few counts. The chain combines TRBV2 with TRBJ2-7; D gene unclear. CDR3 length equals 11 residues. The V end lost 4 bases, the J end lost 5 bases, and 6 bases lay between the germline ends. CDR1 is SNHLY, CDR2 FYNNEI, per germline. The CDR3 DNA sequence: TGTGCCAGCAGTGGAGTCAACGAGCAGTACTTC. This codes for CASSGVNEQYF. The full variable domain, completed using reference TRBV2 and TRBJ2-7, is EPEVTQTPSHQVTQMGQEVILRCVPISNHLYFYWYRQILGQKVEFLVSFYNNEISEKSEIFDDQFSVERPDGSNFTLKIRSTKLEDSAMYFCASSGVNEQYFGPGTRLTVT.

The chain is built from TRBV5-4 and TRBJ2-1; TRBD2 agrees at 13 bases. V shed 4 bases, J shed 9 bases, and the junction held 10 bases outside the gene matches. Germline V gives CDR1 SGHNT, CDR2 YYREEE (reference sequence). The length of the CDR3 is 16 residues. In DNA, the CDR3 is TGTGCCAGCAGCGCCGGGACTAGCGGGGCAGTAGGTGAGCAGTTCTTC. Translating gives CASSAGTSGAVGEQFF.

This chain links TRBV6-6 with TRBJ1-4; maybe TRBD1 (6 bases). The V end was cut by 5 bases, the J end by 4 bases, with 11 bases between. Germline CDR1 is MNHNY and CDR2 is SVGAGI (reference sequence). This CDR3 is 14 amino acids long. This CDR3 reads CASSHREGNEKLFF. CDR3 sequence (DNA): TGTGCCAGCAGTCACAGGGAGGGTAATGAAAAACTGTTTTTT.

The chain uses TRBV10-3 and TRBJ2-7; D is unclear. V lost 2 bases and J 5 bases, leaving 4 bases between the germline ends. The CDR3 loop spans 11 amino acids. Germline CDR1 reads ENHRY; CDR2 reads SYGVKD. The CDR3, as DNA: TGTGCCATCAGTGAGCGCGACGAGCAGTACTTC. This translates into CAISERDEQYF.

This clone was seen just once. The rearrangement uses TRBV12-3 or TRBV12-4 and TRBJ1-6; weak D call: TRBD1 (5 bases). V shed 8 bases and J shed 7 bases, with 12 bases lying between them. The CDR3 totals 13 residues. CDR3 residues: CASGLEGNSPLHF. The CDR3 region has the DNA TGTGCCAGCGGGTTAGAGGGGAATTCACCCCTCCACTTT.

This clone was counted a few times. The chain employs TRBV28 and TRBJ2-5; D ambiguous. V gave up 2 bases and J gave up 7 bases, with 8 bases separating them. Germline V gives CDR1 MDHEN, CDR2 SYDVKM. The CDR3 is made up of 12 amino acids. The CDR3, as DNA: TGTGCCAGCAGTTTAGTGGGATCGACCCAGTACTTC. It is translated as CASSLVGSTQYF.

The chain recombines TRBV18 with TRBJ2-1; 7 nucleotides line up with TRBD2. Germline V gene sequence: CDR1 KGHSH, CDR2 LQKENI. CDR3 size: 15 residues. The V and J ends lost 2 bases and 7 bases, in that order; junction bases with no gene match: 8. The CDR3 coding sequence is TGTGCCAGCTCACCATCATGGGGGGGTGCAAATGAGCAGTTCTTC. Translated, it gives CASSPSWGGANEQFF.

Remarks on this clone: Other nucleotide sequences from this sample produce the same CDR3. This chain connects TRBV3-1 (or the pseudogene TRBV3-2) to TRBJ2-7; no firm D call. With 2 bases removed from V and 7 bases from J, the gap between germline ends came to 6 bases. The CDR3 totals 11 residues. The germline V gene has CDR1 LGHDT and CDR2 YNNKEL (reference sequence). For the CDR3, the DNA is TGTGCCAGCAGCCAAAGAGGAGAGCAGTACTTC. Its protein product is CASSQRGEQYF.

Only a few counts were recorded for this clone. The rearrangement joins TRBV5-5 to TRBJ1-1; D is ambiguous. Germline CDR1 and CDR2: SGHKS and YYEKEE (reference sequence). V lost 0 bases and J lost 5, with 8 bases in between. The length of the CDR3 is 13 residues. CDR3 sequence reads: CASSLAGKTEAFF. CDR3 DNA sequence: TGTGCCAGCAGCTTGGCGGGGAAGACTGAAGCTTTCTTT. The variable domain in full, completed from reference TRBV5-5 and TRBJ1-1, reads DAGVTQSPTHLIKTRGQQVTLRCSPISGHKSVSWYQQVLGQGPQFIFQYYEKEERGRGNFPDRFSARQFPNYSSELNVNALLLGDSALYLCASSLAGKTEAFFGQGTRLTVV.